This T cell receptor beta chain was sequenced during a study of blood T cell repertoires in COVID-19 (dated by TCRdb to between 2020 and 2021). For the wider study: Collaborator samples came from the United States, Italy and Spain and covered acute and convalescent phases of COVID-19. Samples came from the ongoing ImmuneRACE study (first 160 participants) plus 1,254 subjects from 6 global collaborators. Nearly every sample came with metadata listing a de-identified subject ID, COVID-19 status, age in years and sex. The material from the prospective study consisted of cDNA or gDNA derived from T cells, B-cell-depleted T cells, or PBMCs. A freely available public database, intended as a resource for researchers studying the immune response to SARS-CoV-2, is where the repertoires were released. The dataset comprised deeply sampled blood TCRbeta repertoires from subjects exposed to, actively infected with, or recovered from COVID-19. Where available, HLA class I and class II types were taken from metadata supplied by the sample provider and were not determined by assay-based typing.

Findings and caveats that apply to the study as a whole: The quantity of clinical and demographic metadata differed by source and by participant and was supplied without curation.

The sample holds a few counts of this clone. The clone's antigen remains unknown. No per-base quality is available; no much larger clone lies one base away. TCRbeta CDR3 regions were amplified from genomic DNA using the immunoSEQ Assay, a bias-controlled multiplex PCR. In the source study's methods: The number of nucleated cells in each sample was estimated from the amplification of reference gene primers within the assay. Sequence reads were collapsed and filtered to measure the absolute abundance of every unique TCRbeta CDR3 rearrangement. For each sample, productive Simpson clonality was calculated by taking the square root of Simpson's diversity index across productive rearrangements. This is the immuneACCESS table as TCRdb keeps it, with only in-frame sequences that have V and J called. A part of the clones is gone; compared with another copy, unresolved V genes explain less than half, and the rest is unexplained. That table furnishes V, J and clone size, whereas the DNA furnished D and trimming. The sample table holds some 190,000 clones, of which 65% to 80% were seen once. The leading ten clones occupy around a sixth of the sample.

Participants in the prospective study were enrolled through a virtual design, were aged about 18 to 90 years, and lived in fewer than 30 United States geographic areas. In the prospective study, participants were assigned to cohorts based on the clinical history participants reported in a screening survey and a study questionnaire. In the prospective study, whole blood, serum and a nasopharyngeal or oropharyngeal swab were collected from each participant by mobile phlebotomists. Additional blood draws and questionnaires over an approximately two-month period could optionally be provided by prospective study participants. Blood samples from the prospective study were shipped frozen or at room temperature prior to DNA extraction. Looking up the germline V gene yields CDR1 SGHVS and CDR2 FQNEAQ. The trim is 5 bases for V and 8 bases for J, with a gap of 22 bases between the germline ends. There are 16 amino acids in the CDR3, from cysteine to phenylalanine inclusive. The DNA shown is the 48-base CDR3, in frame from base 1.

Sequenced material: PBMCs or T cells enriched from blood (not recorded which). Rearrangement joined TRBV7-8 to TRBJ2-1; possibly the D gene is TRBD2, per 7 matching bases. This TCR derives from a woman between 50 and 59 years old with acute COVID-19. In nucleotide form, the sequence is TGTGCCAGCAGCCCCGGTAGGGGCGGGGGCACTGATGAGCAGTTCTTC. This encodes CASSPGRGGGTDEQFF. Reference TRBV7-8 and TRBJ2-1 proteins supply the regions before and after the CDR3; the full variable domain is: GAGVSQSPRYKVAKRGQDVALRCDPISGHVSLFWYQQALGQGPEFLTYFQNEAQLDKSGLPSDRFFAERPEGSVSTLKIQRTQQEDSAVYLCASSPGRGGGTDEQFFGPGTRLTVL.